These T cell receptor beta chains were read from a single sample in a study of blood T cell repertoires in COVID-19. The repertoire was sequenced with immunoSEQ multiplex PCR; TCRdb's copy has only in-frame clones and lacks some. The sample includes about 190,000 clones, 84% of them seen just once. Sequenced: peripheral blood. The receptors derive from a woman aged 70-85 years with active or convalescent COVID-19. Each CDR3 is given with its conserved first and last residue. Fields, in order: V gene, CDR3 length, D gene, J gene, clone size, CDR3 DNA, CDR3 protein. D genes are given only for firm matches. The size entry is marked missing in some rows and otherwise reads once, few, many or a size class.

v_call: TRBV6-6
cdr3_length: 14
d_call: TRBD2
j_call: TRBJ2-5
clone_size: NA
cdr3_nt: TGTGCCAGCAGAACTAGCGGGAGGCAAGAGACCCAGTACTTC
cdr3_aa: CASRTSGRQETQYF

v_call: TRBV9
cdr3_length: 14
d_call: NA
j_call: TRBJ2-2
clone_size: NA
cdr3_nt: TGTGCCAGCAGCATAAGGAGGAACACCGGGGAGCTGTTTTTT
cdr3_aa: CASSIRRNTGELFF

v_call: TRBV5-6
cdr3_length: 17
d_call: TRBD2
j_call: TRBJ2-7
clone_size: NA
cdr3_nt: TGTGCCAGCAAATACAAGGGGCGGAGCGGGAGGCTAAACGAGCAGTACTTC
cdr3_aa: CASKYKGRSGRLNEQYF

v_call: TRBV6-5
cdr3_length: 13
d_call: NA
j_call: TRBJ2-2
clone_size: NA
cdr3_nt: TGTGCCACCCAGGCGGGTAACACCGGGGAGCTGTTTTTT
cdr3_aa: CATQAGNTGELFF

v_call: TRBV4-1
cdr3_length: 16
d_call: TRBD1
j_call: TRBJ1-2
clone_size: NA
cdr3_nt: TGCGCCAGCAGCCACCCCTTGGACAGGGGGCTGAACGGCTACACCTTC
cdr3_aa: CASSHPLDRGLNGYTF

v_call: TRBV3-1/TRBV3-2
cdr3_length: 11
d_call: NA
j_call: TRBJ2-4
clone_size: NA
cdr3_nt: TGTGCCAGCAGCTCCGGGGACATTCAGTACTTC
cdr3_aa: CASSSGDIQYF

v_call: TRBV1
cdr3_length: 13
d_call: NA
j_call: TRBJ2-1
clone_size: NA
cdr3_nt: TGCACCGGGGGCGGGAGCTCCTACAATGAGCAGTTCTTC
cdr3_aa: CTGGGSSYNEQFF

v_call: TRBV9
cdr3_length: 15
d_call: TRBD2
j_call: TRBJ2-2
clone_size: NA
cdr3_nt: TGTGCCAGCGGTGCCGGACTAGCGGGCACCGGGGAGCTGTTTTTT
cdr3_aa: CASGAGLAGTGELFF

v_call: TRBV29-1
cdr3_length: 14
d_call: NA
j_call: TRBJ1-4
clone_size: NA
cdr3_nt: TGCAGCGCCACTTGGTCGCGAAGGGGGGAAAAACTGTTTTTT
cdr3_aa: CSATWSRRGEKLFF

v_call: TRBV7-9
cdr3_length: 12
d_call: NA
j_call: TRBJ1-6
clone_size: NA
cdr3_nt: TGTGCCAGCAGCGTACAGCCCTCACCCCTCCACTTT
cdr3_aa: CASSVQPSPLHF

v_call: TRBV9
cdr3_length: 19
d_call: TRBD1
j_call: TRBJ1-1
clone_size: NA
cdr3_nt: TGTGCCAGCAGCGCCACCGTAGGGGAACTGACAGGGCGGAACACTGAAGCTTTCTTT
cdr3_aa: CASSATVGELTGRNTEAFF

v_call: TRBV9
cdr3_length: 14
d_call: TRBD1
j_call: TRBJ2-7
clone_size: NA
cdr3_nt: TGTGCCAGCAGCGCGGGACAGGGGAGGGGAGAGCAGTACTTC
cdr3_aa: CASSAGQGRGEQYF

v_call: TRBV5-4
cdr3_length: 18
d_call: TRBD2
j_call: TRBJ2-1
clone_size: NA
cdr3_nt: TGTGCCTACTGGGGGGGACTAGCGGGAGGGAGCTCCTACAATGAGCAGTTCTTC
cdr3_aa: CAYWGGLAGGSSYNEQFF

v_call: TRBV7-9
cdr3_length: 13
d_call: NA
j_call: TRBJ2-1
clone_size: NA
cdr3_nt: TGTGCCAGCAACGTGGACAGGGAGGGAGTGCAGTTCTTC
cdr3_aa: CASNVDREGVQFF

v_call: TRBV6-6
cdr3_length: 13
d_call: NA
j_call: TRBJ1-5
clone_size: NA
cdr3_nt: TGTGCCAGCAGAAACAGGGAGATTCAGCCCCAGCATTTT
cdr3_aa: CASRNREIQPQHF

v_call: TRBV28
cdr3_length: 15
d_call: NA
j_call: TRBJ1-3
clone_size: NA
cdr3_nt: TGTGCCAGCAGTCCACTCCCATACTCTGGAAACACCATATATTTT
cdr3_aa: CASSPLPYSGNTIYF

v_call: TRBV7-9
cdr3_length: 15
d_call: TRBD1
j_call: TRBJ2-1
clone_size: NA
cdr3_nt: TGTGCCAGCAGCTTAGTCTGGGACAGTCACAATGAGCAGTTCTTC
cdr3_aa: CASSLVWDSHNEQFF

v_call: TRBV9
cdr3_length: 14
d_call: TRBD1
j_call: TRBJ2-7
clone_size: NA
cdr3_nt: TGTGCCAGCAGCTTCCGGGACAGCCTCTACGAGCAGTACTTC
cdr3_aa: CASSFRDSLYEQYF

v_call: TRBV6-5
cdr3_length: 15
d_call: TRBD1
j_call: TRBJ1-1
clone_size: NA
cdr3_nt: TGTGCCAGCAGTTCCGGAGACAGGGAAAGCACTGAAGCTTTCTTT
cdr3_aa: CASSSGDRESTEAFF

v_call: TRBV28
cdr3_length: 14
d_call: TRBD1
j_call: TRBJ1-4
clone_size: NA
cdr3_nt: TGTGCCAGCAGTGTTCAGGGGGCCAGAGAAAAACTGTTTTTT
cdr3_aa: CASSVQGAREKLFF

v_call: TRBV5-6
cdr3_length: 14
d_call: NA
j_call: TRBJ1-3
clone_size: NA
cdr3_nt: TGTGCCAGCAGCTACAGGGTTTCTGGAAACACCATATATTTT
cdr3_aa: CASSYRVSGNTIYF

v_call: TRBV3-1/TRBV3-2
cdr3_length: 15
d_call: TRBD2
j_call: TRBJ2-7
clone_size: NA
cdr3_nt: TGTGCCAGCAGCCAAGGACTAGCGGGAGGAGGTGAGCAGTACTTC
cdr3_aa: CASSQGLAGGGEQYF

v_call: TRBV15
cdr3_length: 14
d_call: NA
j_call: TRBJ1-4
clone_size: NA
cdr3_nt: TGTGCCACCAGCACGCGTGGGGCAGCTGAAAAACTGTTTTTT
cdr3_aa: CATSTRGAAEKLFF

v_call: TRBV19
cdr3_length: 11
d_call: TRBD1
j_call: TRBJ2-3
clone_size: NA
cdr3_nt: TGTGCCAGCCCGGGGACAGGGACGCAGTATTTT
cdr3_aa: CASPGTGTQYF

v_call: TRBV12-3/TRBV12-4
cdr3_length: 13
d_call: NA
j_call: TRBJ2-7
clone_size: NA
cdr3_nt: TGTGCCAGCAGTTTAGCGGGCAACTACGAGCAGTACTTC
cdr3_aa: CASSLAGNYEQYF

v_call: TRBV12-3/TRBV12-4
cdr3_length: 13
d_call: NA
j_call: TRBJ1-2
clone_size: NA
cdr3_nt: TGTGCCAGCAGTTTACAGGTTGGGTATGGCTACACCTTC
cdr3_aa: CASSLQVGYGYTF

v_call: TRBV7-9
cdr3_length: 14
d_call: TRBD1
j_call: TRBJ2-7
clone_size: many
cdr3_nt: TGTGCCAGCAGGCGGGGACAGGGGGCCAACGAGCAGTACTTC
cdr3_aa: CASRRGQGANEQYF

v_call: TRBV7-9
cdr3_length: 14
d_call: TRBD2
j_call: TRBJ2-1
clone_size: NA
cdr3_nt: TGTGCCAGCAGCCTGACACTAGCGGTCAATGAGCAGTTCTTC
cdr3_aa: CASSLTLAVNEQFF

v_call: TRBV6-1
cdr3_length: 17
d_call: TRBD1
j_call: TRBJ1-6
clone_size: NA
cdr3_nt: TGTGCCAGCAGTGAATTTCCGGGACAGGGGGCAAATTCACCCCTCCACTTT
cdr3_aa: CASSEFPGQGANSPLHF

v_call: TRBV13
cdr3_length: 15
d_call: NA
j_call: TRBJ2-2
clone_size: few
cdr3_nt: TGTGCCAGCAGCTTAGCGGGAGAAGTAGCCGGGGAGCTGTTTTTT
cdr3_aa: CASSLAGEVAGELFF

v_call: TRBV28
cdr3_length: 14
d_call: NA
j_call: TRBJ1-3
clone_size: NA
cdr3_nt: TGTGCCAGCAGTTTACGGGGGACCGGAAACACCATATATTTT
cdr3_aa: CASSLRGTGNTIYF

v_call: TRBV4-1
cdr3_length: 16
d_call: NA
j_call: TRBJ2-2
clone_size: once
cdr3_nt: TGCGCCAGCAGCCAAGTATCACAGGGAAGGACCGGGGAGCTGTTTTTT
cdr3_aa: CASSQVSQGRTGELFF

v_call: TRBV7-2
cdr3_length: 16
d_call: NA
j_call: TRBJ1-1
clone_size: NA
cdr3_nt: TGTGCCAGCAGCCTTCTTTTGGCGGGGAGGAACACTGAAGCTTTCTTT
cdr3_aa: CASSLLLAGRNTEAFF

v_call: TRBV3-1/TRBV3-2
cdr3_length: 15
d_call: NA
j_call: TRBJ1-5
clone_size: NA
cdr3_nt: TGTGCCAGCAGCGACGGGAGGGGGTACAGGCAGCCCCAGCATTTT
cdr3_aa: CASSDGRGYRQPQHF

v_call: TRBV24-1
cdr3_length: 15
d_call: TRBD2
j_call: TRBJ2-5
clone_size: once
cdr3_nt: TGTGCCACCAGTGATTCGGGGGGAGGGGCGGGGACCCAGTACTTC
cdr3_aa: CATSDSGGGAGTQYF

v_call: TRBV19
cdr3_length: 13
d_call: NA
j_call: TRBJ1-2
clone_size: NA
cdr3_nt: TGTGCCAGTCGCCAACAGGGATCCTATGGCTACACCTTC
cdr3_aa: CASRQQGSYGYTF

v_call: TRBV28
cdr3_length: 15
d_call: TRBD1
j_call: TRBJ1-4
clone_size: NA
cdr3_nt: TGTGCCAGCAGATTTTACGACAGGGGAAATGAAAAACTGTTTTTT
cdr3_aa: CASRFYDRGNEKLFF

v_call: TRBV27
cdr3_length: 14
d_call: TRBD1
j_call: TRBJ1-2
clone_size: few
cdr3_nt: TGTGCCAGCAGTCCCCGACAGGGAACCTATGGCTACACCTTC
cdr3_aa: CASSPRQGTYGYTF

v_call: TRBV6-6
cdr3_length: 14
d_call: NA
j_call: TRBJ2-3
clone_size: once
cdr3_nt: TGTGCCAGCAGTCGCGACTGGCGCACAGATACGCAGTATTTT
cdr3_aa: CASSRDWRTDTQYF

v_call: TRBV4-2
cdr3_length: 16
d_call: TRBD2
j_call: TRBJ2-1
clone_size: few
cdr3_nt: TGTGCCAGCAGCCACCTTTCAGCGGGAGTTAACAATGAGCAGTTCTTC
cdr3_aa: CASSHLSAGVNNEQFF

v_call: TRBV9
cdr3_length: 15
d_call: TRBD2
j_call: TRBJ2-7
clone_size: few
cdr3_nt: TGTGCCAGCAGCGTAGGGCTAGCGGGGAGCTACGAGCAGTACTTC
cdr3_aa: CASSVGLAGSYEQYF

v_call: TRBV27
cdr3_length: 14
d_call: TRBD2
j_call: TRBJ2-1
clone_size: NA
cdr3_nt: TGTGCCAGCAGTTTAAGGGGGACTAGCAGTGAGCAGTTCTTC
cdr3_aa: CASSLRGTSSEQFF

v_call: TRBV6-5
cdr3_length: 13
d_call: NA
j_call: TRBJ1-5
clone_size: NA
cdr3_nt: TGTGCCAGCAAAGCATCGTTGGATCAGCCCCAGCATTTT
cdr3_aa: CASKASLDQPQHF

v_call: TRBV20-1
cdr3_length: 11
d_call: NA
j_call: TRBJ2-1
clone_size: NA
cdr3_nt: TGCAGTGGGCTGAGGGAAGATGAGCAGTTCTTC
cdr3_aa: CSGLREDEQFF

v_call: TRBV3-1/TRBV3-2
cdr3_length: 17
d_call: TRBD2
j_call: TRBJ2-1
clone_size: once
cdr3_nt: TGTGCCAGCAGCTCCTCGTTTAGCGGGACCTCCTACAATGAGCAGTTCTTC
cdr3_aa: CASSSSFSGTSYNEQFF

v_call: TRBV6-5
cdr3_length: 14
d_call: NA
j_call: TRBJ2-7
clone_size: NA
cdr3_nt: TGTGCCAGCAACCCGGGACAAGGGAACTACGAGCAGTACTTC
cdr3_aa: CASNPGQGNYEQYF

v_call: TRBV7-9
cdr3_length: 19
d_call: TRBD2
j_call: TRBJ2-3
clone_size: NA
cdr3_nt: TGTGCCAGCAGCCTACAGGGACTAGCGGGAGGCCGCAGCACAGATACGCAGTATTTT
cdr3_aa: CASSLQGLAGGRSTDTQYF

v_call: TRBV21-1
cdr3_length: 15
d_call: NA
j_call: TRBJ2-1
clone_size: NA
cdr3_nt: TGTGCCAGACCTATACTAACCCCCCTCTACAATGAGCAGTTCTTC
cdr3_aa: CARPILTPLYNEQFF

v_call: TRBV5-1
cdr3_length: 15
d_call: TRBD1
j_call: TRBJ2-1
clone_size: NA
cdr3_nt: TGCGCCAGCAGCTTAAGTGGGACAGCCTACAATGAGCAGTTCTTC
cdr3_aa: CASSLSGTAYNEQFF

v_call: TRBV13
cdr3_length: 13
d_call: NA
j_call: TRBJ2-1
clone_size: NA
cdr3_nt: TGTGCCAGCAGCAGGGGACTCTACAATGAGCAGTTCTTC
cdr3_aa: CASSRGLYNEQFF

v_call: TRBV29-1
cdr3_length: 10
d_call: NA
j_call: TRBJ2-1
clone_size: NA
cdr3_nt: TGCAGCGTGAGTCGAAATGAGCAGTTCTTC
cdr3_aa: CSVSRNEQFF

v_call: TRBV2
cdr3_length: 14
d_call: NA
j_call: TRBJ2-7
clone_size: once
cdr3_nt: TGTGCCAGCAGTGAAGCGAACAATTCCTACGAGCAGTACTTC
cdr3_aa: CASSEANNSYEQYF

v_call: TRBV2
cdr3_length: 15
d_call: NA
j_call: TRBJ1-6
clone_size: NA
cdr3_nt: TGTGCCAGCACTTTACAGGGCAATTATAATTCACCCCTCCACTTT
cdr3_aa: CASTLQGNYNSPLHF

v_call: TRBV2
cdr3_length: 15
d_call: NA
j_call: TRBJ2-7
clone_size: NA
cdr3_nt: TGTGCCAGCAGTGAATACAATAGGAGATTGTACGAGCAGTACTTC
cdr3_aa: CASSEYNRRLYEQYF

v_call: TRBV5-1
cdr3_length: 16
d_call: NA
j_call: TRBJ2-1
clone_size: NA
cdr3_nt: TGCGCCAGCAGCTTGGGGGTGCTAGCTGGTAACAATGAGCAGTTCTTC
cdr3_aa: CASSLGVLAGNNEQFF